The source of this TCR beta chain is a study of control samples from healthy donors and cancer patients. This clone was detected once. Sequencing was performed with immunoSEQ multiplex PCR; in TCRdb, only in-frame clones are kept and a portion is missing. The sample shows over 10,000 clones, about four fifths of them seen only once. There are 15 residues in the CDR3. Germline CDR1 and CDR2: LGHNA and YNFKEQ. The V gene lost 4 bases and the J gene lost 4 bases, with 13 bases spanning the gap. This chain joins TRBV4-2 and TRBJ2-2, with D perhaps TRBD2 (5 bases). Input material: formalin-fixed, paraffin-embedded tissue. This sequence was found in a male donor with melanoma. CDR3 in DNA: TGTGCCAGCAGCCCCGGTTCGAGGGCCACCGGGGAGCTGTTTTTT. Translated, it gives CASSPGSRATGELFF.